The entry below gives a single T cell receptor (beta chain) sequence along with its context. What it recognizes is unknown. These data are taken from a study of T-cell memory formation after mild COVID-19. One entry per CDR3 protein results from TCRdb running MiXCR on the 5' RACE reads. The sample has 350,000 to 450,000 distinct CDR3 sequences, 20% to 30% seen once; the top ten hold 8.5% to 9%. Study observations and caveats: The study detected some responding clones in pre-infection memory, suggesting cross-reactive memory joined.

Losses at the gene ends were 4 bases for V and 3 bases for J; bases not matched to a gene: 14. Germline V gene sequence: CDR1 LGHNA, CDR2 YSLEER. The CDR3 is 17 residues long. Sequencing input: PBMCs or a T cell subset sorted from them (not recorded which). The chain is built from TRBV4-3 and TRBJ2-7, with TRBD2 matching over 8 bases. The sequence derives from an adult woman who had mild COVID-19 (a few samples of this study predate the infection). Cell type and time point are not known. The CDR3 here is CASSPPGEGLDVYEQYF. DNA of the CDR3: TGCGCCAGCAGCCCCCCCGGGGAGGGACTAGATGTCTACGAGCAGTACTTC.